Below are 31 T cell receptor beta chains sequenced from a single sample in a study of blood T cells in healthy people across ages. A second PCR, run for about 7 to 11 cycles, used a sample-barcoded 5' primer plus a J-beta primer mix. Each CDR3 protein is one row after TCRdb ran MiXCR on the 5' RACE reads. The sample lists about a million distinct CDR3 sequences; roughly two fifths were seen once. Sequenced input: blood. The receptors derive from a man between 18 and 29 years old in good health.

This clonotype has just a few counts. The chain links TRBV4-1 to TRBJ2-1; 7 positions agree with TRBD2. Germline assignment: CDR1 MGHRA and CDR2 YSYEKL. The CDR3 totals 16 residues. The V segment lost 5 bases and the J segment 3 bases; nucleotides outside the gene matches: 10. The CDR3 sequence: CASSASASGNYNEQFF. The CDR3 DNA follows: TGCGCCAGCAGCGCAAGCGCTAGCGGAAACTACAATGAGCAGTTCTTC.

In its sample, this clonotype was seen a few times. The chain couples TRBV28 to TRBJ2-3, with 8 bases lining up with TRBD1. The length of the CDR3 is 15 residues. Per germline, CDR1 MDHEN and CDR2 SYDVKM. V gave up 8 bases and J gave up 4 bases; unmatched junction bases: 11. The CDR3 here is CASSTRQGPADTQYF. DNA of the CDR3: TGTGCCAGCTCCACCCGACAGGGGCCCGCAGATACGCAGTATTTT.

This clonotype was seen at least ten times. The chain employs TRBV20-1 and TRBJ2-7; TRBD1 might be the D (6 bases). The V gene lost 0 bases and the J gene lost 1 base, with 7 bases spanning the gap. The CDR3 covers 13 residues. Germline CDR1 DFQATT, CDR2 SNEGSKA (reference sequence). The CDR3 loop reads CSARDGQSYEQYF. CDR3 DNA: TGCAGTGCTAGAGATGGACAGTCCTACGAGCAGTACTTC.

The V gene is TRBV6-1, the J gene TRBJ1-5, with a tentative D call TRBD1 (5 bases). Looked up from germline, CDR1 is MNHNS and CDR2 is SASEGT. Trimming removed 0 bases from V and 7 bases from J, with 13 bases in between. This CDR3 has 15 amino acids. CDR3 nucleotides: TGTGCCAGCAGTGAAGCGAATAAGGGGAGGCAGCCCCAGCATTTT. Protein: CASSEANKGRQPQHF.

The sample holds a few counts of this clonotype. The chain carries TRBV9 and TRBJ1-6; no reliable D call. The V end was cut by 3 bases, the J end by 9 bases, with 13 bases between. Germline assignment: CDR1 SGDLS and CDR2 YYNGEE. The CDR3 consists of 14 residues. The CDR3: CASSASNLGSPLHF. CDR3 nucleotides: TGTGCCAGCAGCGCTTCGAACTTGGGTTCACCCCTCCACTTT.

This clonotype came up many times. The CDR3 coding sequence is TGTGCCAGCAGTTTGGCGCCCTATGGCTACACCTTC. This gives the protein CASSLAPYGYTF. The rearrangement joins TRBV12-3 or TRBV12-4 to TRBJ1-2; D unclear. The CDR3 totals 12 residues. V lost 3 bases to trimming and J lost 4 bases, with 6 bases between them.

This clonotype was found a few times. The chain has TRBV7-3 and TRBJ1-6; D might be TRBD1 (6 bases). The ends were cut back, 5 bases at V and 7 bases at J, with 15 bases in the middle. CDR3 length: 15 amino acids. Per germline, CDR1 SGHTA and CDR2 FQGTGA. The CDR3 protein is CASSTSGGNNSPLHF. The CDR3 DNA reads as TGTGCCAGCAGCACATCCGGGGGCAACAATTCACCCCTCCACTTT.

The chain combines TRBV7-3 with TRBJ1-5, with 10 bases aligning to TRBD1. V trimming: 4 bases; J trimming: 2 bases; junction bases outside the gene matches: 5. Germline loops: CDR1 SGHTA, CDR2 FQGTGA. The CDR3 runs to 16 residues. CDR3 loop: CASSWTGGDGNQPQHF. As DNA, the CDR3 is TGTGCCAGCAGCTGGACAGGGGGGGATGGCAATCAGCCCCAGCATTTT.

Here the CDR3 DNA reads TGTGCCAGCAGTCTTAGGGAGGGCACAGATACGCAGTATTTT. Translating it yields CASSLREGTDTQYF. The chain uses TRBV12-3 or TRBV12-4 and TRBJ2-3; the D gene is possibly TRBD2 (6 bases). This CDR3 region has 14 residues. Trimming left V 5 bases short and J 1 base short, with 10 bases between.

This chain uses TRBV19 with TRBJ1-2, with D perhaps TRBD1 (5 bases). CDR1 and CDR2 (germline): LNHDA, SQIVND (reference sequence). The CDR3 loop spans 13 amino acids. Deletions cut 5 bases from V and 4 bases from J, with 11 bases between. In DNA form, the CDR3 reads TGTGCCAGTAGTGATGGGGCAGCCTATGGCTACACCTTC. Protein sequence: CASSDGAAYGYTF.

CDR3 in amino acids: CASSPFNPAGGNTEAFF. CDR3 coding DNA: TGTGCCAGCAGCCCCTTTAACCCCGCAGGGGGGAACACTGAAGCTTTCTTT. The rearrangement links TRBV14 to TRBJ1-1; 7 nucleotides match TRBD1. V lost 4 bases to trimming and J lost 1 base; unmatched junction nucleotides: 12. The CDR3 has 17 amino acids. CDR1 is SGHDN and CDR2 is FVKESK in the germline V gene.

The chain couples TRBV2 to TRBJ2-1; no reliable D call. Trimming left V 4 bases short and J 5 bases short, with 6 bases between. Germline V gives CDR1 SNHLY, CDR2 FYNNEI. The CDR3 covers 12 residues. The CDR3 region is CASSGDNNEQFF. The CDR3 DNA sequence: TGTGCCAGCAGTGGGGATAACAATGAGCAGTTCTTC.

This clonotype was found a few times. The CDR3 DNA reads TGTGCCAGCAGTTTAGAACTAGCGGGGGGGGATGAGCAGTTCTTC. It yields the protein CASSLELAGGDEQFF. The J gene is TRBJ2-1, the V gene TRBV28; TRBD2 matches 13 bases. J was trimmed by 8 bases and V by 2 bases; bases with no gene match: 3. Germline values: CDR1 MDHEN, CDR2 SYDVKM. This CDR3 region has 15 residues.

The CDR3 DNA follows: TGTGCCAGCAGTTTAAGGGGGTTAGGGTCCTACGAGCAGTACTTC. As protein: CASSLRGLGSYEQYF. The rearrangement links TRBV27 to TRBJ2-7, with D perhaps matching TRBD1 (6 bases). The germline V and J ends were trimmed by 2 bases and 1 base, with 12 bases remaining between them. The CDR3 loop spans 15 amino acids. Per the germline V gene, CDR1 is MNHEY and CDR2 is SMNVEV (reference sequence).

The chain recombines TRBV27 with TRBJ2-1; the match to TRBD1 covers 7 bases. V gave up 3 bases and J gave up 9 bases; unmatched junction bases: 8. This CDR3 is built from 14 residues. CDR1 is MNHEY and CDR2 is SMNVEV in the germline V gene (reference sequence). The CDR3 DNA reads TGTGCCAGCAGTTTCTCACCCAGGGGGTTTGAGCAGTTCTTC. This encodes CASSFSPRGFEQFF.

This clonotype appeared many times. This rearrangement joins TRBV5-1 to TRBJ2-1, with D unclear. Germline assignment: CDR1 SGHRS and CDR2 YFSETQ. CDR3 size: 15 residues. Trimming took 0 bases from V and 0 from J, leaving 7 bases between them. CDR3 protein: CASSLEMGSYNEQFF. The CDR3 nucleotides read TGCGCCAGCAGCTTGGAGATGGGCTCCTACAATGAGCAGTTCTTC.

This clonotype was picked up a small number of times. This rearrangement joins TRBV5-1 to TRBJ2-3; 9 bases are shared with TRBD1. The V segment lost 4 bases and the J segment 4 bases; nucleotides outside the gene matches: 19. Germline V gene data show CDR1 as SGHRS and CDR2 as YFSETQ. The CDR3 contains 19 residues. The DNA of the CDR3 is TGCGCCAGCAGCGCGCCCCCCGGGACAGGGTTTCTCGGTTCAGATACGCAGTATTTT. Amino acid sequence: CASSAPPGTGFLGSDTQYF.

In its sample, this clonotype was seen a few times. The chain has TRBV30 and TRBJ2-1; no clear D gene. The germline V gene has CDR1 GTSNPN and CDR2 SVGIG (reference sequence). V was trimmed by 3 bases and J by 6 bases, leaving 12 bases between them. This CDR3 is built from 13 residues. In DNA form, the CDR3 reads TGTGCCTGGAGCGTAACGGTTCGCAATGAGCAGTTCTTC. As protein: CAWSVTVRNEQFF.

This clonotype turned up a few times. CDR3 sequence: CSVVILWLNTEAFF. Here the CDR3 DNA reads TGCAGCGTTGTAATCCTGTGGCTTAACACTGAAGCTTTCTTT. V and J are TRBV29-1 and TRBJ1-1; D not certain. This CDR3 comprises 14 residues. CDR1 is SQVTM and CDR2 is ANQGSEA in the germline V gene. Trimming stripped 4 bases from V and 2 bases from J, with 14 bases between.

This clonotype was seen more than once but under ten times. The chain is built from TRBV11-2 and TRBJ2-4, with a tentative D call TRBD2 (6 bases). Trimming removed 1 base at V and 13 bases at J, with 23 bases between. Per germline, CDR1 SGHAT and CDR2 FQNNGV. The CDR3 contains 16 residues. In DNA form, the CDR3 reads TGTGCCAGCAGCTTAGGTTTGGGGGGTTGGGTCAATGAGCAGTACTTC. This sequence encodes CASSLGLGGWVNEQYF.

This clonotype was counted only a few times. The genes are TRBV7-2 and TRBJ1-2; no reliable D call. Germline CDR1 SGHTA, CDR2 FQGNSA. CDR3 length equals 14 residues. V lost 4 bases, J lost 0 bases, and 9 bases lay in between. CDR3 residues: CASSYRRTNYGYTF. The CDR3 nucleotides are TGTGCCAGCAGCTACCGGCGAACTAACTATGGCTACACCTTC.

This clonotype was seen a few times. This chain links TRBV12-3 or TRBV12-4 with TRBJ1-1; tentatively, D is TRBD1 (5 bases). Trimming removed 5 bases at V and 7 bases at J, with 17 bases between. The CDR3 is made up of 14 amino acids. CDR3 protein: CASSVNQGVGEAFF. The CDR3 DNA follows: TGTGCCAGCAGTGTAAATCAAGGGGTTGGTGAAGCTTTCTTT.

At least ten counts were recorded for this clonotype. The J gene is TRBJ2-3, the V gene TRBV20-1; 7 positions agree with TRBD1. The germline gives CDR1 DFQATT, CDR2 SNEGSKA (reference sequence). The CDR3 covers 14 residues. With 2 bases clipped from V and 3 bases from J, the junction kept 5 bases outside the gene matches. The chain's CDR3 is CSARPDRTTDTQYF. CDR3 sequence (DNA): TGCAGTGCTAGACCGGACAGGACTACAGATACGCAGTATTTT.

Only a few counts were recorded for this clonotype. This chain uses TRBV27 with TRBJ2-3, with 10 bases matching TRBD1. The CDR3 covers 16 residues. V was clipped by 4 bases and J by 5 bases; unmatched bases: 9. CDR1 and CDR2 (germline): MNHEY, SMNVEV (reference sequence). CDR3 sequence (DNA): TGTGCCAGCAGTTCCCCTGACAGGGGGCATGGAGATACGCAGTATTTT. This translates into CASSSPDRGHGDTQYF.

The rearrangement joins TRBV14 to TRBJ1-2; D ambiguous. Germline CDR1 and CDR2: SGHDN and FVKESK. V was pared by 4 bases and J by 8 bases, with 14 bases between. The CDR3 spans 13 residues. CDR3 residues: CASSRTLTRGYTF. The CDR3, as DNA: TGTGCCAGCAGCCGAACTCTAACTCGGGGCTACACCTTC.

This clonotype came up a few times. The chain recombines TRBV12-3 or TRBV12-4 with TRBJ2-5; D gene uncertain. The CDR3 consists of 13 residues. Trimming took 7 bases from V and 2 from J, leaving 11 bases between them. The CDR3: CASKSPAQETQYF. The DNA of the CDR3 is TGTGCCAGCAAATCCCCTGCTCAAGAGACCCAGTACTTC.

The chain joins TRBV20-1 to TRBJ1-6; 8 bases agree with TRBD1. The CDR3 extends over 15 amino acids. Germline loops: CDR1 DFQATT, CDR2 SNEGSKA (reference sequence). After removal of 6 bases from V and 5 bases from J, the junction contained 9 bases not matched to a gene. CDR3 in DNA: TGCAGTGCCCTCCACCCGGGACAGGATAATTCACCCCTCCACTTT. Encoded protein: CSALHPGQDNSPLHF.

The rearrangement uses TRBV7-2 and TRBJ2-1; TRBD1 might be the D (5 bases). V dropped 4 bases and J dropped 9 bases, with 19 bases sitting between them. This CDR3 comprises 15 residues. Germline V gene sequence: CDR1 SGHTA, CDR2 FQGNSA. CDR3 sequence reads: CASSSQTDTSGEQFF. CDR3 in DNA: TGTGCCAGCAGCTCACAGACAGACACCTCGGGTGAGCAGTTCTTC.

The V gene is TRBV2, the J gene TRBJ1-1; TRBD1 agrees at 7 bases. The germline V gene has CDR1 SNHLY and CDR2 FYNNEI. Trimming took 3 bases from V and 1 from J; bases not matched to a gene: 11. The CDR3 covers 17 residues. The CDR3, as DNA: TGTGCCAGCAGTGATAACGTGGGACAGAACCCGAACACTGAAGCTTTCTTT. Its protein product is CASSDNVGQNPNTEAFF. Full variable domain (remainder filled in from reference TRBV2 and TRBJ1-1): EPEVTQTPSHQVTQMGQEVILRCVPISNHLYFYWYRQILGQKVEFLVSFYNNEISEKSEIFDDQFSVERPDGSNFTLKIRSTKLEDSAMYFCASSDNVGQNPNTEAFFGQGTRLTVV.

This clonotype was seen a few times. The J gene is TRBJ1-6, the V gene TRBV7-2, with D unresolved. The germline V gene encodes CDR1 SGHTA and CDR2 FQGNSA. CDR3 size: 15 residues. V was shortened by 0 bases and J by 5 bases, with 8 bases between the two germline ends. In DNA, the CDR3 is TGTGCCAGCAGCTTAGCGGGATCTGATAATTCACCCCTCCACTTT. Its protein product is CASSLAGSDNSPLHF.

V is TRBV12-3 or TRBV12-4 and J is TRBJ2-1; a possible D gene is TRBD1 (5 bases). Trimming pared 1 base from V and 10 bases from J, leaving 14 bases between. The CDR3 spans 14 residues. CDR3 region: CASSLVPQGMEQFF. The CDR3 DNA is TGTGCCAGCAGTTTAGTCCCTCAGGGTATGGAGCAGTTCTTC.